This TCR beta chain was captured in a study of beta chain features in type 1 diabetes. The overall study: Sorted cells examined across all samples numbered roughly 99,000,000.

Isolated RNA was reverse transcribed in full, so expressed TCRB transcripts were sequenced. Data came from immunoSEQ multiplex PCR; TCRdb stores just in-frame clones and leaves some out. Among almost 350,000 clones listed, 20% were seen once. The sample holds many counts of this clone. Its specificity is unknown. General study findings and limits: A greater similarity of naive, central memory and Treg TCRB repertoires was seen among patients than among healthy donors. All four CD4+ subsets from Type 1 diabetes patients carried moderately but significantly shorter TCRB CDR3s.

Isolation of CD4+ naive, central memory, regulatory and stem cell-like memory cells was achieved by sorting via CD45RO/CCR7/CD25/CD127/CD95/CD27. Unmatched junction bases numbered 5, after V lost 5 bases and J lost 0 bases. From germline, CDR1 is SEHNR and CDR2 FQNEAQ (reference sequence). The CDR3 runs to 15 residues. Sequencing was done on a sample of naive CD4+ T cells from blood. This sequence joins TRBV7-9 and TRBJ2-3, with 7 bases that match TRBD1. The receptor comes from a woman under 30 in good health. The CDR3 nucleotides read TGTGCCAGCAGCCTGGGACAGCTTAGCACAGATACGCAGTATTTT. Encoded protein: CASSLGQLSTDTQYF. The variable domain in full, with the rest retrieved from reference TRBV7-9 and TRBJ2-3, is DTGVSQNPRHKITKRGQNVTFRCDPISEHNRLYWYRQTLGQGPEFLTYFQNEAQLEKSRLLSDRFSAERPKGSFSTLEIQRTEQGDSAMYLCASSLGQLSTDTQYFGPGTRLTVL.